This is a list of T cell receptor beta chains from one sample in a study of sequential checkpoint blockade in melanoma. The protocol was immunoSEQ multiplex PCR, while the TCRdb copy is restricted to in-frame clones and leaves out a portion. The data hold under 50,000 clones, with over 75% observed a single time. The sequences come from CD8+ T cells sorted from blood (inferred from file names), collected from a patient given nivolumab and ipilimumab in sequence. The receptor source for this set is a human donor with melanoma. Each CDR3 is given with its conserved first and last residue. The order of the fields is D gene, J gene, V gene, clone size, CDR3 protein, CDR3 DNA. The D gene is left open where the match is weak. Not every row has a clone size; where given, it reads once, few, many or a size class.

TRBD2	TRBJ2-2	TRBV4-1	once	CASSPLGAGPTGELFF	TGCGCCAGCAGCCCACTCGGAGCGGGGCCCACCGGGGAGCTGTTTTTT
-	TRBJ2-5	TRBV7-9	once	CASSLEQGEQYF	TGTGCCAGCAGCTTAGAACAGGGAGAGCAGTACTTC
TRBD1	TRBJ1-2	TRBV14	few	CASSQEQGAYGYTF	TGTGCCAGCAGCCAAGAACAGGGGGCCTATGGCTACACCTTC
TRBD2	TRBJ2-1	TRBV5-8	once	CASSYSGSTYRLEQFF	TGTGCCAGCAGCTATAGCGGGAGTACGTATCGGCTTGAGCAGTTCTTC
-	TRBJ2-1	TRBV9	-	CASSVAGVSYNEQFF	TGTGCCAGCAGCGTAGCGGGAGTATCCTACAATGAGCAGTTCTTC
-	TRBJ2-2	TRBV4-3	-	CASKGVAGGELFF	TGCGCCAGCAAGGGGGTGGCGGGCGGGGAGCTGTTTTTT
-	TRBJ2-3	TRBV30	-	CAWKGAGDTQYF	TGTGCCTGGAAAGGGGCCGGGGATACGCAGTATTTT
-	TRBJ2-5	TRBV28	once	CASSPLQGTKTQYF	TGTGCCAGCAGTCCTCTTCAGGGAACGAAGACCCAGTACTTC
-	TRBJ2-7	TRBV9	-	CASSVAGGGEQYF	TGTGCCAGCAGCGTAGCCGGGGGAGGAGAGCAGTACTTC
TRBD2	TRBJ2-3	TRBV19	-	CASSMGTSGRSDTQYF	TGTGCCAGTAGTATGGGGACTAGCGGGAGGTCAGATACGCAGTATTTT
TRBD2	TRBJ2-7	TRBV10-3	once	CAISEPSITSGSGYEQYF	TGTGCCATCAGTGAGCCGAGTATAACTAGCGGGAGTGGGTACGAGCAGTACTTC
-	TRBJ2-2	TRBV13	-	CASRQPHGLNTGELFF	TGTGCCAGCAGGCAACCACACGGACTGAACACCGGGGAGCTGTTTTTT
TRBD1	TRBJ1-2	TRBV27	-	CASSLFTGQGGYTF	TGTGCCAGCAGTTTATTTACCGGACAGGGGGGCTACACCTTC
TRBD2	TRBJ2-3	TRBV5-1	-	CASRGTSGSADTQYF	TGCGCCAGCAGGGGGACTAGCGGGAGTGCAGATACGCAGTATTTT
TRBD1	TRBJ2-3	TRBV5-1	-	CASSSRPGTGTDTQYF	TGCGCCAGCAGCTCACGTCCCGGGACAGGTACAGATACGCAGTATTTT
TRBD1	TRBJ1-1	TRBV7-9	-	CASSLGRGLTEAFF	TGTGCCAGCAGCTTAGGCAGGGGGCTGACTGAAGCTTTCTTT
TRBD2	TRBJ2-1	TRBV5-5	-	CASSLEGLAGGPAYNEQFF	TGTGCCAGCAGCTTGGAGGGACTAGCGGGAGGGCCTGCTTACAATGAGCAGTTCTTC
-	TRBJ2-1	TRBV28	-	CASSFLGAHVPQFF	TGTGCCAGCAGTTTTCTCGGAGCGCACGTCCCGCAATTCTTC
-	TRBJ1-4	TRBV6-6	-	CASTQRVTTNEKLFF	TGTGCCAGCACTCAACGGGTCACAACTAATGAAAAACTGTTTTTT
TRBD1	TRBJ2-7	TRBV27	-	CASSPRGQSYEQYF	TGTGCCAGCAGTCCACGGGGACAGTCTTACGAGCAGTACTTC
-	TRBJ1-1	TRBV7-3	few	CASSLTTGTNTEAFF	TGTGCCAGCAGCTTAACCACAGGGACGAACACTGAAGCTTTCTTT
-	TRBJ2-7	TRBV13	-	CASSTSLPLSGGGHEQYF	TGTGCCAGCAGCACATCCCTCCCATTATCGGGAGGGGGCCACGAGCAGTACTTC
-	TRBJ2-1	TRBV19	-	CASSAATYNEQFF	TGTGCCAGTAGCGCGGCAACCTACAATGAGCAGTTCTTC
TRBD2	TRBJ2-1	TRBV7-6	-	CASSSFSGSPSSYNEQFF	TGTGCCAGCAGCTCTTTTAGCGGGAGCCCGAGCTCCTACAATGAGCAGTTCTTC
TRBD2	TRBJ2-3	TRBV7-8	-	CASSSRGLAGGPTDTQYF	TGTGCCAGCAGCTCCAGGGGTTTAGCGGGAGGGCCGACAGATACGCAGTATTTT